This TCR beta chain stems from a study of radiation and T cells in renal cell carcinoma. As for the study in general: Nephrectomy followed 15 Gy stereotactic body radiation by 4 weeks.

The CDR3 sequence is 13 residues long. V shed 2 bases and J shed 2 bases, with 6 bases lying between them. Germline V gene sequence: CDR1 MNHNY, CDR2 SVGAGI (reference sequence). The table came from immunoSEQ multiplex PCR; TCRdb's copy has only in-frame clones and leaves some out. The data hold about 59,000 clones, with approximately 80% observed a single time. Time point described: baseline pretreatment blood. Treatment noted: 15 Gy SBRT to primary tumor, nephrectomy 4 weeks later. This renal cell carcinoma was of the clear cell type. The sequence came from a man aged 55 to 69 with renal cell carcinoma. The chain joins TRBV6-6 to TRBJ2-5; D gene ambiguous. The sequencing used blood, collected from a patient whose treatment included radiotherapy and nephrectomy. The CDR3 nucleotides read TGTGCCAGCAGTTACGAGACTCAAGAGACCCAGTACTTC. This codes for CASSYETQETQYF.